This is a list of T cell receptor beta chains from one sample in a study of blood T cell repertoires in COVID-19. Measured with immunoSEQ multiplex PCR; TCRdb has only the in-frame clones, and not every one. Of roughly 140,000 clones in the sample, around 80% are singletons; the top ten hold about 1.8%. Sequencing was carried out using peripheral blood. The receptor set was obtained from a woman in her sixties with acute or convalescent COVID-19. Both conserved end residues are part of each CDR3. The order of the fields is clone size, J gene, V gene, CDR3 protein. Expanded clones get a size class; other rows say once, few or many, or leave the size out.

clone_size: NA
j_call: TRBJ1-1
v_call: TRBV5-4
cdr3_aa: CASSLAGQGLAEAFF

clone_size: NA
j_call: TRBJ2-3
v_call: TRBV2
cdr3_aa: CASSEFRRNTDTQYF

clone_size: NA
j_call: TRBJ1-2
v_call: TRBV30
cdr3_aa: CAWSAPSDRGYGYTF

clone_size: NA
j_call: TRBJ1-2
v_call: TRBV5-6
cdr3_aa: CASSVTRVDGYTF

clone_size: NA
j_call: TRBJ1-2
v_call: TRBV7-5
cdr3_aa: CARSLGAGYTF

clone_size: NA
j_call: TRBJ1-4
v_call: TRBV20-1
cdr3_aa: CSARDAGFNEKLFF

clone_size: NA
j_call: TRBJ2-7
v_call: TRBV18
cdr3_aa: CASSPFAGGSSYEQYF

clone_size: NA
j_call: TRBJ2-7
v_call: TRBV5-5
cdr3_aa: CASSLAFASSYEQYF

clone_size: NA
j_call: TRBJ2-2
v_call: TRBV6-5
cdr3_aa: CASSFFTGELFF

clone_size: NA
j_call: TRBJ2-5
v_call: TRBV7-9
cdr3_aa: CASSRSQMETQYF

clone_size: NA
j_call: TRBJ1-5
v_call: TRBV5-4
cdr3_aa: CASSAGQNQPQHF

clone_size: once
j_call: TRBJ1-2
v_call: TRBV7-8
cdr3_aa: CASSLTGTGRIGTNYGYTF

clone_size: NA
j_call: TRBJ2-7
v_call: TRBV6-5
cdr3_aa: CASSYRGQGAYEQYF

clone_size: few
j_call: TRBJ2-1
v_call: TRBV24-1
cdr3_aa: CATSARGLPGREQFF

clone_size: NA
j_call: TRBJ2-3
v_call: TRBV7-3
cdr3_aa: CASSLSGRGNTQYF

clone_size: few
j_call: TRBJ2-7
v_call: TRBV14
cdr3_aa: CASSGTRYEQYF

clone_size: NA
j_call: TRBJ2-5
v_call: TRBV28
cdr3_aa: CASSPARTSRETQYF

clone_size: NA
j_call: TRBJ2-7
v_call: TRBV28
cdr3_aa: CASSLRDRNYEQYF

clone_size: NA
j_call: TRBJ1-1
v_call: TRBV3-1/TRBV3-2
cdr3_aa: CASSRLRGTKAFF

clone_size: NA
j_call: TRBJ1-3
v_call: TRBV11-2
cdr3_aa: CASSLSGNTIYF

clone_size: NA
j_call: TRBJ1-4
v_call: TRBV3-1/TRBV3-2
cdr3_aa: CASSAGNRWNEKLFF

clone_size: NA
j_call: TRBJ1-4
v_call: TRBV4-1
cdr3_aa: CASSHGQGNEKLFF

clone_size: NA
j_call: TRBJ1-2
v_call: TRBV28
cdr3_aa: CASSLQDRGFFNYGYTF

clone_size: once
j_call: TRBJ2-2
v_call: TRBV28
cdr3_aa: CASSLLGAGAGELFF

clone_size: few
j_call: TRBJ2-7
v_call: TRBV5-5
cdr3_aa: CASSSGTGGSSYEQYF

clone_size: NA
j_call: TRBJ2-7
v_call: TRBV12-3/TRBV12-4
cdr3_aa: CASSFGGSYEQYF

clone_size: NA
j_call: TRBJ2-1
v_call: TRBV30
cdr3_aa: CAWSLQARQNNEQFF

clone_size: NA
j_call: TRBJ2-7
v_call: TRBV13
cdr3_aa: CASSQTGGLAPINYEQYF

clone_size: once
j_call: TRBJ2-7
v_call: TRBV5-4
cdr3_aa: CASSLDWTGVREQYF

clone_size: NA
j_call: TRBJ2-7
v_call: TRBV30
cdr3_aa: CAWSVGTGGYEQYF

clone_size: NA
j_call: TRBJ2-7
v_call: TRBV28
cdr3_aa: CASPPAGGSYEQYF

clone_size: few
j_call: TRBJ1-1
v_call: TRBV6-5
cdr3_aa: CASSYQNTGDTEAFF

clone_size: NA
j_call: TRBJ1-5
v_call: TRBV7-8
cdr3_aa: CASSLDRRDQPQHF

clone_size: NA
j_call: TRBJ1-5
v_call: TRBV18
cdr3_aa: CASSRTARDQPQHF

clone_size: once
j_call: TRBJ1-4
v_call: TRBV30
cdr3_aa: CALQGRLEKLFF

clone_size: NA
j_call: TRBJ2-7
v_call: TRBV18
cdr3_aa: CASSLRDRGRTDEQYF

clone_size: NA
j_call: TRBJ2-7
v_call: TRBV9
cdr3_aa: CASSPGTYEQYF

clone_size: NA
j_call: TRBJ2-5
v_call: TRBV7-8
cdr3_aa: CASRPPQAGEETQYF

clone_size: NA
j_call: TRBJ2-3
v_call: TRBV19
cdr3_aa: CASTLFVGTSGRYSTDTQYF

clone_size: once
j_call: TRBJ2-1
v_call: TRBV6-1
cdr3_aa: CASSEARGASGRVGEQFF